What follows are 5 T cell receptor beta chains derived from one specimen sequenced in a study of cytomegalovirus exposure and HLA in healthy donors. In the PCR, 60 Vbeta and 13 Jbeta primers were used. Method: immunoSEQ multiplex PCR; TCRdb's copy keeps in-frame clones and lacks some. There are under 150,000 clones in the sample; roughly 79% occur only once, and about 6.7% lies in the top ten. The material sequenced was PBMCs. These receptors were collected from a woman aged 40 to 55 in good health and CMV-seropositive.

This clone was seen a handful of times. As DNA, the CDR3 is TGTGCCAGCAGCGTCGGTGGTCCGAACTATGGCTACACCTTC. Encoded protein: CASSVGGPNYGYTF. The chain carries TRBV9 and TRBJ1-2; D not resolved. This CDR3 has 14 amino acids. The germline V gene encodes CDR1 SGDLS and CDR2 YYNGEE. V lost 2 bases and J lost 2, with 10 bases in between.

This chain connects TRBV5-4 to TRBJ2-2; 9 bases align to TRBD1. The CDR3 has 15 residues. Losses at the gene ends were 4 bases for V and 4 bases for J; bases not matched to a gene: 5. Germline V lookup: CDR1 SGHNT, CDR2 YYREEE (reference sequence). Here the CDR3 DNA reads TGTGCCAGCAGCCCCGGACAGGGGCCCACCGGGGAGCTGTTTTTT. Its translation: CASSPGQGPTGELFF.

This clone was detected a few times. The chain joins TRBV5-1 to TRBJ2-3, with TRBD1 matching over 7 bases. V lost 6 bases, J lost 0 bases, and 10 bases stayed unmatched. Per germline, CDR1 SGHRS and CDR2 YFSETQ. The CDR3 consists of 16 residues. The CDR3 reads CASKPAGTASTDTQYF. For the CDR3, the DNA is TGCGCCAGCAAACCGGCCGGGACAGCTAGCACAGATACGCAGTATTTT.

This clone was recorded only once. The chain joins TRBV6-5 to TRBJ1-1, with 10 bases aligning to TRBD1. Germline loops: CDR1 MNHEY, CDR2 SVGAGI. The trim removed 7 bases at V and 3 bases at J, leaving 5 bases unmatched. The CDR3 is made up of 14 amino acids. The CDR3 loop reads CASTGQGGDTEAFF. CDR3 DNA sequence: TGTGCCAGCACCGGACAGGGGGGGGACACTGAAGCTTTCTTT.

The V call is TRBV9, the J call TRBJ2-6; 12 positions agree with TRBD1. The trim removed 3 bases at V and 4 bases at J, leaving 8 bases unmatched. Looked up from germline, CDR1 is SGDLS and CDR2 is YYNGEE. CDR3 length: 18 amino acids. CDR3 sequence reads: CASSGRGQGAGGANVLTF. CDR3 DNA: TGTGCCAGCAGCGGGCGGGGACAGGGGGCGGGAGGGGCCAACGTCCTGACTTTC.